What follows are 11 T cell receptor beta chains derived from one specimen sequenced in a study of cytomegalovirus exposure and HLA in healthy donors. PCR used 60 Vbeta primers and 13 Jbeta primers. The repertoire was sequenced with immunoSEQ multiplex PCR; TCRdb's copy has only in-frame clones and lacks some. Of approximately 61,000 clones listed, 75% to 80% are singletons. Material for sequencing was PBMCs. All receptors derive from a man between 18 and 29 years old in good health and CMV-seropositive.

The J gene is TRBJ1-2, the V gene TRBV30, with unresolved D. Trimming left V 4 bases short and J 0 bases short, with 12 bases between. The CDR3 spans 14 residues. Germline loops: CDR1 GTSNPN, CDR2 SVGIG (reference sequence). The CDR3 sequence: CAWTLVETNYGYTF. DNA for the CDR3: TGTGCCTGGACGCTTGTGGAGACTAACTATGGCTACACCTTC.

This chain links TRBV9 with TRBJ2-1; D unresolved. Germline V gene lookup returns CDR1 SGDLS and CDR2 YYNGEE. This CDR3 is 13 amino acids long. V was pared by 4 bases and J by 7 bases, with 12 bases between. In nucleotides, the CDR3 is TGTGCCAGCAGCCCTGGTGTCAGTAATGAGCAGTTCTTC. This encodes CASSPGVSNEQFF.

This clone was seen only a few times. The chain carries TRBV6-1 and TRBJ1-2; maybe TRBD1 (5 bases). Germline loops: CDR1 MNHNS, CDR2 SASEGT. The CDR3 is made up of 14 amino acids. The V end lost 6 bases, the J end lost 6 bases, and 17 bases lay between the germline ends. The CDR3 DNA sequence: TGTGCCAGCAGCGCCATGGGGGGAGAGGATGGCTACACCTTC. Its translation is CASSAMGGEDGYTF.

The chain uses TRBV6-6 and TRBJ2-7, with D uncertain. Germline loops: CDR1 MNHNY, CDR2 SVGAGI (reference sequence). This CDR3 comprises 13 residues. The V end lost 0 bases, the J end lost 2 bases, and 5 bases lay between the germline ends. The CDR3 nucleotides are TGTGCCAGCAGTTACTCGTTAGCCTACGAGCAGTACTTC. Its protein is CASSYSLAYEQYF.

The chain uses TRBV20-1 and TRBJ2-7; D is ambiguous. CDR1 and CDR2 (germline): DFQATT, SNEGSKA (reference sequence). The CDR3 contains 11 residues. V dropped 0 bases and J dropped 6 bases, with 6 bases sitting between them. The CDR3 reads CSARDSSEQYF. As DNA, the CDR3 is TGCAGTGCTAGAGATAGTTCCGAGCAGTACTTC.

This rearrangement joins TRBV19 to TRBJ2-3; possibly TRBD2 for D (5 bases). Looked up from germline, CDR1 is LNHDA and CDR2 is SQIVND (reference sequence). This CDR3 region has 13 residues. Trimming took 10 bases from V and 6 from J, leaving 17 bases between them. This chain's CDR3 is CATNRGVGDTQYF. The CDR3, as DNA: TGTGCCACCAACCGGGGAGTAGGGGATACGCAGTATTTT.

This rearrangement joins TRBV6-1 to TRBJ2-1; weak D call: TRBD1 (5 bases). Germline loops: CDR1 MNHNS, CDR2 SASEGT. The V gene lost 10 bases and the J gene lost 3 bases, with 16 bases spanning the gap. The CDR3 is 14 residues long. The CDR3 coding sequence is TGTGCCACAAAGCCCGACAGAAACTACAATGAGCAGTTCTTC. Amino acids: CATKPDRNYNEQFF.

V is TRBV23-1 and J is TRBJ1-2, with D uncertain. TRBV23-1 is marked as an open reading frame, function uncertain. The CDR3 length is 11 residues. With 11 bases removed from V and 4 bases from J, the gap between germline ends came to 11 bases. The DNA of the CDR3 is TGCGCCGTCTCGAGAAGCTATGGCTACACCTTC. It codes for CAVSRSYGYTF.

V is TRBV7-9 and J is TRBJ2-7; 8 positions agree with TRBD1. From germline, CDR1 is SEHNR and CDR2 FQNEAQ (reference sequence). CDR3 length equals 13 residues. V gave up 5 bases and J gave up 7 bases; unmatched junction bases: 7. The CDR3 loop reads CASSPQGAREQYF. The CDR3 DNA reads TGTGCCAGCAGCCCTCAGGGGGCGCGGGAGCAGTACTTC.

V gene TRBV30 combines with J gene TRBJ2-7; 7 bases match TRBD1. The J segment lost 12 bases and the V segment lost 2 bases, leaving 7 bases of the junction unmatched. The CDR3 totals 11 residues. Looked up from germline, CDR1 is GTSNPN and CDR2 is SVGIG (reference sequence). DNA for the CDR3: TGTGCCTGGAGTCAAGGGGGCCGAGGGTACTTC. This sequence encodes CAWSQGGRGYF.

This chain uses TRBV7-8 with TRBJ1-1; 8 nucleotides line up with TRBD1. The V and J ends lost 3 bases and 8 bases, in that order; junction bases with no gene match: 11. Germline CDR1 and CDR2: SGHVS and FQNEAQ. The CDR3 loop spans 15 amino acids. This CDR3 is CASSFPTLDRAEAFF. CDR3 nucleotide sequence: TGTGCCAGCAGCTTTCCGACCTTGGACAGGGCCGAAGCTTTCTTT.